This T cell receptor beta chain was sequenced for a study of shared clonotypes between healthy human individuals. Libraries were prepared by immunoSEQ multiplex PCR; TCRdb keeps only in-frame clonotypes and omits some of them. The repertoire has just under 350,000 clones, 73% of them found once; the top ten carry around 9.3%. After removal of 1 base from V and 5 bases from J, the junction contained 11 bases not matched to a gene. Germline CDR1 reads MGHRA; CDR2 reads YSYEKL. The length of the CDR3 is 17 residues. The clonotype comes from a man aged 25-40 years in good health. Sample: memory CD4+ T cells sorted from blood. Described subset: CD45RA-negative fraction. The chain employs TRBV4-1 and TRBJ2-4; 7 nucleotides align to TRBD2. CDR3 region: CASSQASLREFENIQYF. CDR3 nucleotide sequence: TGCGCCAGCAGCCAAGCTTCATTGCGGGAGTTTGAAAACATTCAGTACTTC.